The 12 T cell receptor beta chains reported below all come from one sample, sequenced in a study of cytomegalovirus exposure and HLA in healthy donors. PCR used 60 Vbeta primers and 13 Jbeta primers. Profiled with immunoSEQ multiplex PCR; TCRdb holds only in-frame clones, not every one. The sample contains about 140,000 clones, 60% to 85% of which appear only once. Sequencing was carried out using PBMCs. The source of these receptors is a female donor in good health and CMV-seropositive.

This clone has more than one count but fewer than ten. The chain has TRBV25-1 and TRBJ2-1; TRBD1 matches 10 bases. This CDR3 spans 15 amino acids. Germline V gene lookup returns CDR1 MGHDK and CDR2 SYGVNS. V gave up 5 bases and J gave up 4 bases; unmatched junction bases: 5. DNA of the CDR3: TGTGCCAGCAGTCATACGGGACAGGGGTACAATGAGCAGTTCTTC. Translated: CASSHTGQGYNEQFF.

This clone was counted once. The rearrangement links TRBV6-1 to TRBJ2-2; D call uncertain. CDR3 length: 13 amino acids. With 7 bases removed from V and 6 bases from J, the gap between germline ends came to 12 bases. Germline V gene sequence: CDR1 MNHNS, CDR2 SASEGT. CDR3 bases: TGTGCCAGCACTCTTTCGGTGGCCGGGGAGCTGTTTTTT. It is translated as CASTLSVAGELFF.

This chain joins TRBV7-9 and TRBJ1-5; 11 nucleotides line up with TRBD1. The junction had 0 bases not matched to a gene; V was cut back by 4 bases and J by 1 base. The germline V gene encodes CDR1 SEHNR and CDR2 FQNEAQ (reference sequence). The length of the CDR3 is 15 residues. The CDR3 bases are TGTGCCAGCAGCTGGGACAGGGGGAGCAATCAGCCCCAGCATTTT. Its protein product is CASSWDRGSNQPQHF. Full variable domain (remainder filled in from reference TRBV7-9 and TRBJ1-5): DTGVSQNPRHKITKRGQNVTFRCDPISEHNRLYWYRQTLGQGPEFLTYFQNEAQLEKSRLLSDRFSAERPKGSFSTLEIQRTEQGDSAMYLCASSWDRGSNQPQHFGDGTRLSIL.

V usage is TRBV10-2 and J usage is TRBJ2-1, with 7 bases matching TRBD2. This CDR3 has 17 amino acids. The V and J ends lost 1 base and 1 base, in that order; junction bases with no gene match: 7. Per the germline V gene, CDR1 is WSHSY and CDR2 is SAAADI. The CDR3: CASSEFKAGASYNEQFF. CDR3 sequence (DNA): TGCGCCAGCAGTGAGTTTAAGGCGGGAGCGTCCTACAATGAGCAGTTCTTC.

The gene calls are TRBV10-3 and TRBJ2-5; D is undetermined. The CDR3 spans 15 residues. V was shortened by 3 bases and J by 0 bases, with 11 bases between the two germline ends. The V gene's germline CDR1 is ENHRY and CDR2 SYGVKD. The CDR3 spells CAISDATENQETQYF. CDR3 bases: TGTGCCATCAGTGATGCTACAGAAAACCAAGAGACCCAGTACTTC.

The chain carries TRBV7-3 and TRBJ1-1; no reliable D call. CDR1 SGHTA and CDR2 FQGTGA come from the germline V gene. V was pared by 1 base and J by 3 bases, with 12 bases between. The CDR3 sequence is 15 residues long. CDR3 protein: CASSLRSGRDTEAFF. Written as DNA, the CDR3 is TGTGCCAGCAGCTTAAGATCGGGGAGGGACACTGAAGCTTTCTTT.

The chain couples TRBV28 to TRBJ2-7; TRBD1 aligns across 7 bases. Germline loops: CDR1 MDHEN, CDR2 SYDVKM. The CDR3 contains 14 residues. Unmatched junction bases numbered 11, after V lost 8 bases and J lost 4 bases. This CDR3 is CASRLGAGGYEQYF. The CDR3 DNA reads TGTGCCAGCCGACTCGGGGCAGGGGGTTACGAGCAGTACTTC.

The rearrangement links TRBV28 to TRBJ1-4; TRBD1 agrees at 8 bases. CDR3 length: 13 amino acids. V shed 6 bases and J 7 bases; nucleotides not matched to a gene: 4. The V gene's germline CDR1 is MDHEN and CDR2 SYDVKM. The DNA for the CDR3 is TGTGCCAGCAGATCAGGGGGCAGTGAAAAACTGTTTTTT. Protein product: CASRSGGSEKLFF.

The CDR3 region has the DNA TGTGCCTGGAACCCGACAGGCTCTAGCACAGATACGCAGTATTTT. The encoded protein is CAWNPTGSSTDTQYF. The rearrangement uses TRBV30 and TRBJ2-3; possible D gene TRBD1, 6 bases. Trimming shortened V by 4 bases and J by 0 bases, and 14 bases separated the two germline ends. In germline, CDR1 is GTSNPN, CDR2 SVGIG (reference sequence). This CDR3 is built from 15 residues.

CDR3 protein: CAWSLPGQGGNTEAFF. In DNA, the CDR3 is TGTGCCTGGAGTCTCCCCGGACAGGGGGGGAACACTGAAGCTTTCTTT. The chain combines TRBV30 with TRBJ1-1, with 10 bases that match TRBD1. This CDR3 region has 16 residues. Germline V lookup: CDR1 GTSNPN, CDR2 SVGIG (reference sequence). After removal of 2 bases from V and 1 base from J, the junction contained 7 bases not matched to a gene. The full variable domain, in which reference TRBV30 and TRBJ1-1 provide the parts outside the CDR3, is SQTIHQWPATLVQPVGSPLSLECTVEGTSNPNLYWYRQAAGRGLQLLFYSVGIGQISSEVPQNLSASRPQDRQFILSSKKLLLSDSGFYLCAWSLPGQGGNTEAFFGQGTRLTVV.

This chain's CDR3 is CASSFLDRSTDTQYF. As DNA, the CDR3 is TGTGCCAGCAGCTTTCTGGACAGGAGCACAGATACGCAGTATTTT. This rearrangement joins TRBV7-9 to TRBJ2-3, with 7 bases that match TRBD1. The length of the CDR3 is 15 residues. V trimming: 3 bases; J trimming: 0 bases; junction bases outside the gene matches: 3. Germline-derived CDR1 and CDR2 are SEHNR and FQNEAQ (reference sequence).

The chain carries TRBV27 and TRBJ1-5, with TRBD1 identical over 8 bases. With V trimmed by 5 bases and J by 5 bases, 14 bases remained unmatched. Germline CDR1 and CDR2: MNHEY and SMNVEV (reference sequence). There are 17 residues in the CDR3. CDR3 DNA: TGTGCCAGCAGTCCCCTGCGGACAGGGTCGCCCGATCAGCCCCAGCATTTT. This codes for CASSPLRTGSPDQPQHF.